Below, one TCR beta chain is given with its context. Its cognate antigen is unknown. This sample is drawn from a study of T cell clonotyping in hematopoietic cell transplantation. The CDR3 length is 15 residues. Germline V CDR1 and CDR2: KGHSH, LQKENI. With 2 bases removed from V and 7 bases from J, the gap between germline ends came to 14 bases. Data came from immunoSEQ multiplex PCR; TCRdb stores just in-frame clones and leaves some out. The sample has several thousand clones; roughly 91% are singletons. Study observations and caveats: Cells were unsorted, so CD4 and CD8 contributions were not separated.

This sequence was found in a male patient in his 70s who had an allogeneic stem cell transplant from an unrelated donor, so T cells may come from the graft donor. Some clones in this sample may be carry-over from other donors' samples. V is TRBV18 and J is TRBJ1-4; weak D call: TRBD1 (5 bases). The source was peripheral blood mononuclear cells, collected 100 days after allogeneic stem cell transplant. The CDR3 loop reads CASSPSRGRSEKLFF. As DNA, the CDR3 is TGTGCCAGCTCACCATCAAGGGGCCGGAGTGAAAAACTGTTTTTT.